This T cell receptor beta chain comes out of a study of T cells after yellow fever vaccination. Study results and limitations: Peak timing came faster in the weaker secondary response, day 5 versus 15. Post-booster repertoires again held most primary-vaccination clones (96% CD4, 88% CD8). Few clonotypes appeared in both CD4 and CD8 compartments.

This clonotype has only one observation. Its antigen remains unidentified. Since a much larger clone is just one base distant, this may be a read error. TCRdb independently ran MiXCR on the 5' RACE reads; one entry per CDR3 protein. Of roughly 150,000 distinct CDR3 sequences listed, 7.7% are singletons. The receptor was isolated from a man in his thirties or forties who received the YFV17D yellow fever vaccine. The source material was CD4+ T cells sorted from PBMCs, sampled 5 days after the yellow fever booster vaccination.

The CDR3 DNA follows: TGTGCCAGCAGCAAAACCGACAGCTACGAGCACTACTTC. This codes for CASSKTDSYEHYF. The chain couples TRBV7-2 to TRBJ2-7, with D possibly being TRBD1 (5 bases). The germline V gene encodes CDR1 SGHTA and CDR2 FQGNSA. The CDR3 is 13 residues long.